This T cell receptor beta chain was captured in a study of blood T cells in healthy people across ages. Findings and caveats of the study: Age advanced and TCR beta diversity per million T cells fell, roughly linearly.

Primed by a sample-barcoded 5' primer and a J-beta primer mix, a second PCR proceeded for 7 to 11 cycles. TCRdb re-called the 5' RACE reads with MiXCR, one entry per CDR3 protein. The data contain some 900,000 distinct CDR3 sequences, around 26% of them singletons. CDR3 length: 15 amino acids. Germline lookup yields CDR1 DFQATT and CDR2 SNEGSKA (reference sequence). V dropped 3 bases and J dropped 0 bases, with 14 bases sitting between them. This clonotype was observed a few times. Its antigen is undetermined. The chain carries TRBV20-1 and TRBJ1-1; D is perhaps TRBD1 (5 bases). The sample comprised blood. The sequence was obtained from a woman of 80 years or more in good health. This CDR3 reads CSASREGSLNTEAFF. The DNA of the CDR3 is TGCAGTGCTAGCCGAGAGGGGAGTTTGAACACTGAAGCTTTCTTT.